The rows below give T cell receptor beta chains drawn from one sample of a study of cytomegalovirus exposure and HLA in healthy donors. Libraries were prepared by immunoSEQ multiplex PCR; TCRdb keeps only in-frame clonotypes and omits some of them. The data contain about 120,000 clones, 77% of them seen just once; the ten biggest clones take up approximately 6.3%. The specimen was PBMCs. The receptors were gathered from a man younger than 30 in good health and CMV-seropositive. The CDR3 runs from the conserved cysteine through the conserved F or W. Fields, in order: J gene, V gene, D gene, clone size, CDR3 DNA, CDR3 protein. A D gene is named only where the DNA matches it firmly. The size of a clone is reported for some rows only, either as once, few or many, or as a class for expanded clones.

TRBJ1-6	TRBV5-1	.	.	TGCGCCAGCAGCTCCGGTGGGAGCTCCTATAATTCACCCCTCCACTTT	CASSSGGSSYNSPLHF
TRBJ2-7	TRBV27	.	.	TGTGCCAGCAGTTTAGAGACCCCCACCCAGGACGAGCAGTACTTC	CASSLETPTQDEQYF
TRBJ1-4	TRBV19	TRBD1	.	TGTGCCAGTGAGGGACAGCGTAATGAAAAACTGTTTTTT	CASEGQRNEKLFF
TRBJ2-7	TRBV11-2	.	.	TGTGCCAGCAGCTTAGTCAGGGAGCAGTACTTC	CASSLVREQYF
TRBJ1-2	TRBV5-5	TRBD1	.	TGTGCCAGCAGCTTTGGGCCACAGGGGATGCTAGACTATGGCTACACCTTC	CASSFGPQGMLDYGYTF
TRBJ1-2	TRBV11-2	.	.	TGTGCCAGCAGCTTAGATCGAGTAGGCTACACCTTC	CASSLDRVGYTF
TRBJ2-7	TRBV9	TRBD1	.	TGTGCCAGCAGCGTAGCAGGGACAGGGGGCTACGAGCAGTACTTC	CASSVAGTGGYEQYF
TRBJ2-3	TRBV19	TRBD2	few	TGTGCCAGTAGGACGACTAGCGGTGGCCGAGATACGCAGTATTTT	CASRTTSGGRDTQYF
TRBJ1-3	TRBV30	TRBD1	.	TGTGCCTGGACCCCCGGGACAGCTGGAAACACCATATATTTT	CAWTPGTAGNTIYF
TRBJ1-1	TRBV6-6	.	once	TGTGCCAGCAGTTACGACACTGGGAACACTGAAGCTTTCTTT	CASSYDTGNTEAFF
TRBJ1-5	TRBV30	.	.	TGTGCCTGGGCCAGCCGGGATCAGCCCCAGCATTTT	CAWASRDQPQHF
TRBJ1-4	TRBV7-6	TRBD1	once	TGTGCCAGCAGCTCGACAGGGTTCAATGAAAAACTGTTTTTT	CASSSTGFNEKLFF
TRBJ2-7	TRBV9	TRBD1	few	TGTGCCAGCAGCGCCGGGACAGGGACCTCCTACGAGCAGTACTTC	CASSAGTGTSYEQYF
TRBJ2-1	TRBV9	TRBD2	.	TGTGCCAGCAGCGAGGGACTAGCGGGACGGAGGGCGGAGCAGTTCTTC	CASSEGLAGRRAEQFF
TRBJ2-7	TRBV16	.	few	TGTGCCAGCAGCCAATTTATAAGAGGGGAGCAGTACTTC	CASSQFIRGEQYF
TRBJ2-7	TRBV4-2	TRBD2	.	TGTGCCAGCAGCCAAGATCGGTCTAGCGGGGGGAGTTCGGGCGAGCAGTACTTC	CASSQDRSSGGSSGEQYF
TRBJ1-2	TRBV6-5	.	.	TGTGCCAGCAGTTACGTCCGGACAGACGTTAACTATGGCTACACCTTC	CASSYVRTDVNYGYTF
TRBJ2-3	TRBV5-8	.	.	TGTGCCAGCAGCTTTGGCCAGAGCACAGATACGCAGTATTTT	CASSFGQSTDTQYF
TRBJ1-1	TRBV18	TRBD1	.	TGTGCCAGCTCCCACGGACAGGGGGCAATCACTGAAGCTTTCTTT	CASSHGQGAITEAFF
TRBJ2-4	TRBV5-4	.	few	TGTGCCAGCAGCCCGCCGGGAGATCTAGCCAAAAACATTCAGTACTTC	CASSPPGDLAKNIQYF
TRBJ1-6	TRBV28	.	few	TGTGCCAGCACCGACGTGTTCAAGGGGACAACTTATAATTCACCCCTCCACTTT	CASTDVFKGTTYNSPLHF
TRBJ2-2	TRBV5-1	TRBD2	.	TGCGCCAGCAGCTTGGAGGCTAGCGGAACCGGGGAGCTGTTTTTT	CASSLEASGTGELFF
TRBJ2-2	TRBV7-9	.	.	TGTGCCAGCAAGGGAGGCACCGGGGAGCTGTTTTTT	CASKGGTGELFF
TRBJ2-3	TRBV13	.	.	TGTGCCAGCAGCTTATGGGGACGGGGGAGCACAGATACGCAGTATTTT	CASSLWGRGSTDTQYF
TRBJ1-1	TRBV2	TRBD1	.	TGTGCCAGCAGTTTTGACTTGACAGGGTTGAACACTGAAGCTTTCTTT	CASSFDLTGLNTEAFF
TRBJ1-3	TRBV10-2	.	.	TGCGCCAGCAGTGCAGGGCCTGGAAACACCATATATTTT	CASSAGPGNTIYF
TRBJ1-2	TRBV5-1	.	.	TGCGCCAGCAGCTTGGGGGAGTTAGAGTATGGCTACACCTTC	CASSLGELEYGYTF
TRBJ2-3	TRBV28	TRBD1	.	TGTGCCAGCAGTCCCGGACAGGGGAGACATACAGATACGCAGTATTTT	CASSPGQGRHTDTQYF
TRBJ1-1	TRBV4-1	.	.	TGCGCCAGCAGAGGAAGGGCGGGAGGGAACACTGAAGCTTTCTTT	CASRGRAGGNTEAFF
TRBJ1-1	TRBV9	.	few	TGTGCCAGCAAGGAGGGGTCCCTAATGAACACTGAAGCTTTCTTT	CASKEGSLMNTEAFF
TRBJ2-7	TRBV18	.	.	TGTGCCAGCTCAGCGACTACCTACGAGCAGTACTTC	CASSATTYEQYF
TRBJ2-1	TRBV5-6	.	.	TGTGCCAGCAGCTTGTTCAGGTTCTTCTCCTACAATGAGCAGTTCTTC	CASSLFRFFSYNEQFF
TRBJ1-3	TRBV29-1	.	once	TGCAGCGTGGAAGATGAAGCCTCGGGTAACACCATATATTTT	CSVEDEASGNTIYF
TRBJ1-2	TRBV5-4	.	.	TGTGCCAGCGCCCTTGGTGGCATGGGGCGCGGCTACACCTTC	CASALGGMGRGYTF
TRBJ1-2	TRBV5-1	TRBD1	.	TGCGCCAGCAGCTTGAACAGGGGGCACGGCCCCTATGGCTACACCTTC	CASSLNRGHGPYGYTF
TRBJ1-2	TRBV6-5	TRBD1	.	TGTGCCAGCAGTTTAACGACAGGGTTCGGCTATGGCTACACCTTC	CASSLTTGFGYGYTF
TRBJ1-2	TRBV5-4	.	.	TGTGCCAGCAGCCTGGACGGGGAAAACTATGGCTACACCTTC	CASSLDGENYGYTF
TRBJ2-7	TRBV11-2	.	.	TGTGCCAGCAGCCTCCGGGGCTACGAGCAGTACTTC	CASSLRGYEQYF
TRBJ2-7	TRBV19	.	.	TGTGCCAGTAGTATTCCAGGGCAGAGGAACGAGCAGTACTTC	CASSIPGQRNEQYF
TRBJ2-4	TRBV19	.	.	TGTGCCAGTAGTATGGGGCAGGGTGGCAAAAACATTCAGTACTTC	CASSMGQGGKNIQYF
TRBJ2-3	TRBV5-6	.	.	TGTGCCAGCAGCTTGGCGGGGGGGCAGGGGGGACCCACAGATACGCAGTATTTT	CASSLAGGQGGPTDTQYF
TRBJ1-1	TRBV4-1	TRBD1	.	TGCGCCAGCAGCCAAGATATTCAGGGGGTCAACACTGAAGCTTTCTTT	CASSQDIQGVNTEAFF
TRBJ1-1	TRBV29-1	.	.	TGCAGCGTTGTGGGAGCGAACACTGAAGCTTTCTTT	CSVVGANTEAFF
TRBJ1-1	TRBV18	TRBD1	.	TGTGCCAGCTCACCCGGACAGGGAGAATACACTGAAGCTTTCTTT	CASSPGQGEYTEAFF
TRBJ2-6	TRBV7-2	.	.	TGTGCCAGCAGCCGGGCGCGGGGTGGGGCCAACGGCCTGACTTTC	CASSRARGGANGLTF
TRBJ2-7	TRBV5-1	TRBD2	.	TGCGCCAGCAGCTTGACTGGCGGGAGAGAGTACGAGCAGTACTTC	CASSLTGGREYEQYF
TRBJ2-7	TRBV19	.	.	TGTGCCAGTAGTATTCGGCTCGGACAGCTCTACGAGCAGTACTTC	CASSIRLGQLYEQYF
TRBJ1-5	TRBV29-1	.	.	TGCAGCGTTGAGAGGGGCAATCAGCCCCAGCATTTT	CSVERGNQPQHF
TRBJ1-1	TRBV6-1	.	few	TGTGCCAGCCGCCTAGAGAACACTGAAGCTTTCTTT	CASRLENTEAFF
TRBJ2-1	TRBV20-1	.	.	TGCAGTGCTAGCCCGAGCTGGCAGTTCTTC	CSASPSWQFF
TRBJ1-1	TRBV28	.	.	TGTGCCAGCAGTCCCCCTTCCTGGACCGCCGGAGGGGCTTTCTTT	CASSPPSWTAGGAFF
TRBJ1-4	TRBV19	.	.	TGTGCCAGTATCGCCTACGGAGGCTCTGTGGGAAAAATGTTTTTT	CASIAYGGSVGKMFF
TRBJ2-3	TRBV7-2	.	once	TGTGCCAGCAGCTTAGTTGCGTCAGATACGCAGTATTTT	CASSLVASDTQYF
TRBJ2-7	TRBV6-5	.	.	TGTGCCAGCAGTTACAACCCGGGACTCGGCGAGCAGTACTTC	CASSYNPGLGEQYF